This TCR beta chain was documented in a study of T cell responses to AZD1222 COVID-19 vaccine. General study results and limits: Females outnumbered males among donors, who were mostly white British; clonal diversity was possibly underestimated.

Sequencing used immunoSEQ multiplex PCR; TCRdb keeps in-frame clones, though not all of them. Found here are about 120,000 clones, about 92% of them singletons; the top ten hold under 9%. This clone occurred once. The antigen is not known. V dropped 4 bases and J dropped 5; count of bases not matched to a gene: 7. Germline V gives CDR1 SGHRS, CDR2 YFSETQ. The CDR3 is 16 amino acids. The sequence was collected from an adult who received the AZD1222 COVID-19 vaccine. The chain uses TRBV5-1 and TRBJ2-5, with 14 bases identical to TRBD2. The material sequenced was peripheral blood, taken 28 days after the second AZD1222 dose. This chain's CDR3 is CASSAGTSGSRETQYF. The DNA for the CDR3 is TGCGCCAGCAGCGCCGGGACTAGCGGGAGCCGGGAGACCCAGTACTTC. The complete variable domain, with remaining parts taken from reference TRBV5-1 and TRBJ2-5, reads KAGVTQTPRYLIKTRGQQVTLSCSPISGHRSVSWYQQTPGQGLQFLFEYFSETQRNKGNFPGRFSGRQFSNSRSEMNVSTLELGDSALYLCASSAGTSGSRETQYFGPGTRLLVL.